This is a list of T cell receptor beta chains from one sample in a study of T cell responses to AZD1222 COVID-19 vaccine. Some clones are missing from TCRdb's copy, which holds only in-frame ones; the method was immunoSEQ multiplex PCR. The table shows some 130,000 clones, with 90% occurring only once. Source: peripheral blood, taken on day 0 of AZD1222 vaccination. These receptors were taken from an adult in good health. Each CDR3 is given with its conserved first and last residue. Fields, in order: J gene, clone size, CDR3 length, V gene, D gene, CDR3 DNA, CDR3 protein. A D gene is named only where the DNA matches it firmly. Expanded clones are given a class, and other clones once, few, many or no size at all.

TRBJ1-1 NA 19 TRBV11-2 TRBD1 TGTGCCAGCAGCTTAGGTAGGCCGACAGGGAAGGGGTTGAACACTGAAGCTTTCTTT CASSLGRPTGKGLNTEAFF
TRBJ2-1 NA 11 TRBV7-9 NA TGTGCCTCAACGGCTTCCTGGGAGCAGTTCTTC CASTASWEQFF
TRBJ2-2 NA 11 TRBV19 NA TGTGCCAGTAGTGCCACCGGGGAGCTGTTTTTT CASSATGELFF
TRBJ2-7 NA 12 TRBV5-6 NA TGTGCCAGCAGAACGGGAGCCTACGAGCAGTACTTC CASRTGAYEQYF
TRBJ1-1 NA 13 TRBV27 TRBD1 TGTGCCACCTGGGAAGGGGGCCACACTGAAGCTTTCTTT CATWEGGHTEAFF
TRBJ1-1 NA 14 TRBV7-8 NA TGTGCCAGCAGCTTAGGATTAGGGGGAGCTGAAGCTTTCTTT CASSLGLGGAEAFF
TRBJ1-1 NA 14 TRBV5-6 TRBD1 TGTGCCAGCAGCTTTTCCCTAGGGCAGGGGGAGGCTTTCTTT CASSFSLGQGEAFF
TRBJ1-1 NA 17 TRBV19 TRBD1 TGTGCCAGTAGTAGGGCCGGGACAGGGTATGTTGGCACTGAAGCTTTCTTT CASSRAGTGYVGTEAFF
TRBJ1-2 NA 13 TRBV19 NA TGTGCCAGCTACGGGAGATCTAACTATGGCTACACCTTC CASYGRSNYGYTF
TRBJ1-6 NA 12 TRBV5-8 NA TGTGCCAGCAGCTTCCGCCGGGCGCCCCTCCACTTT CASSFRRAPLHF
TRBJ2-1 NA 12 TRBV28 NA TGTGCCAGCAGTGGGACGGCACTTGAGCAGTTCTTC CASSGTALEQFF
TRBJ2-7 NA 16 TRBV24-1 TRBD1 TGTGCCACCAGTGATTACCGACAGGGGGGCTCCTACGAGCAGTACTTC CATSDYRQGGSYEQYF
TRBJ1-5 NA 15 TRBV7-8 NA TGTGCCAGCAGTCTATCAGGACGGGGAAATCAGCCCCAGCATTTT CASSLSGRGNQPQHF
TRBJ2-5 NA 15 TRBV4-3 NA TGCGCCAGCAGCCAATATGCAGACACTCCCGTGGACCAGTACTTC CASSQYADTPVDQYF
TRBJ1-4 few 13 TRBV4-2 NA TGTGCCAGCAGCCAAGACCCATCGGGCGAACTGTTTTTT CASSQDPSGELFF
TRBJ1-5 NA 13 TRBV6-5 NA TGTGCCAGCAGTTTAGGGGGGGGTCAGCCCCAGCATTTT CASSLGGGQPQHF
TRBJ2-1 NA 13 TRBV4-3 NA TGCGCCAGCAACCAAGATCGGGGGAATGAGCAGTTCTTC CASNQDRGNEQFF
TRBJ1-5 NA 16 TRBV4-1 NA TGCGCCAGCAGCCAAGGTCGGAACGACGGCAATCAGCCCCAGCATTTT CASSQGRNDGNQPQHF
TRBJ2-2 NA 18 TRBV5-4 NA TGTGCCAGCAGCTACCGGAGGGGGTCAGGGACCTACACCGGGGAGCTGTTTTTT CASSYRRGSGTYTGELFF
TRBJ2-7 once 15 TRBV28 TRBD1 TGTGCCAGCACCCCTTCCGGGACAGGGAATTACGAGCAGTACTTC CASTPSGTGNYEQYF
TRBJ1-2 NA 12 TRBV28 NA TGTGCCAGCAGTTTACCCGCGGGGTTCTACACCTTC CASSLPAGFYTF
TRBJ2-5 NA 15 TRBV7-6 NA TGTGCCAGCAGCTTAGATTCCTCGAAAGAAGAGACCCAGTACTTC CASSLDSSKEETQYF
TRBJ2-2 NA 17 TRBV4-3 NA TGCGCCAGCAGCCAAAGATCGGTACAGGCTTACACCGGGGAGCTGTTTTTT CASSQRSVQAYTGELFF
TRBJ1-2 NA 15 TRBV11-2 TRBD1 TGTGCCAGCAGCCCAAGACAGGGGCTTAACTATGGCTACACCTTC CASSPRQGLNYGYTF
TRBJ2-3 NA 15 TRBV30 NA TGTGCCTGGAGTGAGGGGGGGGTCGACACAGATACGCAGTATTTT CAWSEGGVDTDTQYF
TRBJ1-3 NA 10 TRBV9 NA TGTGCCAGCTCTGGAAACACCATATATTTT CASSGNTIYF
TRBJ1-6 NA 18 TRBV6-2/TRBV6-3 NA TGTGCCAGCAGTTACCGAGGCATTCTAGGGACTCTGAATTCACCCCTCCACTTT CASSYRGILGTLNSPLHF
TRBJ1-2 NA 13 TRBV25-1 NA TGTGCCAGCAGTGCCACAGGGCACTATGGCTACACCTTC CASSATGHYGYTF
TRBJ2-2 NA 14 TRBV24-1 TRBD1 TGTGCCACCAGTGAAACAGGGGTCACCGGGGAGCTGTTTTTT CATSETGVTGELFF
TRBJ2-2 NA 17 TRBV4-2 TRBD1 TGTGCCAGCAGCCAAGAAGGGGGACAGGGGGCACCCGGGGAGCTGTTTTTT CASSQEGGQGAPGELFF
TRBJ1-4 NA 14 TRBV28 NA TGTGCCAGCAGTTCGGGCGGAACTAATGAAAAACTGTTTTTT CASSSGGTNEKLFF
TRBJ1-3 NA 15 TRBV6-5 NA TGTGCCAGCAGTTACTCGACGGTGTCTGGAAACACCATATATTTT CASSYSTVSGNTIYF
TRBJ2-7 NA 16 TRBV7-2 NA TGTGCCAGCAGCTTCGGAGGTTCCCGACTCTCCTACGAGCAGTACTTC CASSFGGSRLSYEQYF
TRBJ1-1 NA 13 TRBV10-3 TRBD1 TGTGCCATCAGCGGGACAGGGGAAGGCGGAGCTTTCTTT CAISGTGEGGAFF
TRBJ1-6 once 14 TRBV4-3 NA TGCGCCAGCAGCCAAGAACAGGGAGGATCACCCCTCCACTTT CASSQEQGGSPLHF
TRBJ2-5 NA 15 TRBV3-1/TRBV3-2 NA TGTGCCAGCAGCCTCCCACAGGGATATCAAGAGACCCAGTACTTC CASSLPQGYQETQYF
TRBJ2-1 NA 15 TRBV4-2 NA TGTGCCAGCAGCCAGTTCTCCAGCTCCTACAATGAGCAGTTCTTC CASSQFSSSYNEQFF
TRBJ1-1 NA 15 TRBV6-2/TRBV6-3 NA TGTGCCAGCAGTTACTCGTCCGCAATAGTCCGCGAAGCTTTCTTT CASSYSSAIVREAFF
TRBJ1-1 NA 13 TRBV19 NA TGTGCCAGTAGTATTGGGGTTGACACTGAAGCTTTCTTT CASSIGVDTEAFF
TRBJ1-2 NA 17 TRBV28 TRBD1 TGTGCCAGCAGTTTAAGGGGTTGGACAGGGCGTAACTATGGCTACACCTTC CASSLRGWTGRNYGYTF
TRBJ1-2 once 15 TRBV25-1 NA TGTGCCAGCAGTGAATCTGGGGCAGGGAGGTCTGGCTACACCTTC CASSESGAGRSGYTF
TRBJ2-3 NA 15 TRBV7-8 NA TGTGCCAGCATAATACGGGGGCAGGGCACAGATACGCAGTATTTT CASIIRGQGTDTQYF
TRBJ2-1 NA 15 TRBV9 NA TGTGCCAGCAGCGGCTCCGGGACGCCTTACAATGAGCAGTTCTTC CASSGSGTPYNEQFF
TRBJ1-4 NA 14 TRBV5-6 TRBD1 TGTGCCAGCAGCCGAGGACAGGAGGGTGAAAAACTGTTTTTT CASSRGQEGEKLFF
TRBJ1-1 NA 16 TRBV12-5 NA TGTGCTAGTGGTTTGGAACCGGGAAGACAGTTCACTGAAGCTTTCTTT CASGLEPGRQFTEAFF
TRBJ1-3 NA 17 TRBV4-1 NA TGCGCCAGCAGCCAAGATCGAAAAGGACACTCTGGAAACACCATATATTTT CASSQDRKGHSGNTIYF
TRBJ1-2 NA 14 TRBV7-2 TRBD1 TGTGCCAGCAGCCCGGGACAGGGTAATTATGGCTACACCTTC CASSPGQGNYGYTF
TRBJ1-2 NA 15 TRBV7-2 NA TGTGCCAGCAGCTTAGGTCACGGCCGGAGTTATGGCTACACCTTC CASSLGHGRSYGYTF
TRBJ2-7 NA 14 TRBV5-1 TRBD1 TGCGCCAGCAGCCTCCGGGACAGGGGCAACGAGCAGTACTTC CASSLRDRGNEQYF
TRBJ2-5 once 14 TRBV6-2/TRBV6-3 TRBD1 TGTGCCAGCAGTAGACACAGGGGGCAAGAGACCCAGTACTTC CASSRHRGQETQYF